This TCR beta chain was captured by sequencing in a study of shared clonotypes between healthy human individuals. Assay used: immunoSEQ multiplex PCR; TCRdb lists only in-frame clones, some missing. This table has millions of clones, about 95% appearing once. From germline, CDR1 is MNHEY and CDR2 SMNVEV (reference sequence). This CDR3 region has 16 residues. The V segment lost 1 base and the J segment 2 bases; nucleotides outside the gene matches: 8. CD45RO negativity and positive selection for CCR7 defined naive CD8 cells, a population that excluded terminally differentiated effector memory CD45RA+ cells.

The clonotype originates from a man aged 18 to 29 in good health. The material sequenced was naive CD8+ T cells sorted from blood. The chain links TRBV27 to TRBJ2-7; 7 bases agree with TRBD2. CDR3 in amino acids: CASSLYGGSMTYEQYF. The CDR3 bases are TGTGCCAGCAGTTTATACGGGGGGTCCATGACCTACGAGCAGTACTTC.